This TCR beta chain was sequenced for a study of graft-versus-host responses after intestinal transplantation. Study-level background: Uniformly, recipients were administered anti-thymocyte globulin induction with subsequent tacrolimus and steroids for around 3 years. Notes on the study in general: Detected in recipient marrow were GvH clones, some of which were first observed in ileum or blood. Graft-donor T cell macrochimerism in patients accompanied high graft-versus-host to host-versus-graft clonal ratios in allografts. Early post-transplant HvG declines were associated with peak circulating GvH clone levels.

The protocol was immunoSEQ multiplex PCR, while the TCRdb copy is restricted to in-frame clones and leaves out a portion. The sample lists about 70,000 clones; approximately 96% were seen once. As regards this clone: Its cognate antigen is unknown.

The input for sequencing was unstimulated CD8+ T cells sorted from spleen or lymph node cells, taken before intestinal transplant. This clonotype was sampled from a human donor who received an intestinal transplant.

The CDR3 sequence: CASSLGDGYTF. The CDR3 DNA is TGTGCCAGCAGCTTAGGGGACGGCTACACCTTC. V usage is TRBV7-9 and J usage is TRBJ1-2; a weak D match, TRBD1 (5 bases). V was pared by 1 base and J by 8 bases, with 5 bases between. CDR1 is SEHNR, CDR2 FQNEAQ, per germline (reference sequence). The CDR3 covers 11 residues.